Listed below are T cell receptor beta chains from one sample, sequenced in a study of identical twins. MiXCR, applied by TCRdb to the 5' RACE reads, yields one record per CDR3 protein. The sample comprises 650,000 to 800,000 distinct CDR3 sequences, over 8.5% of which are singletons, and 0.85% to 1% rests with the top ten. These same records also appear under a second study, on yellow fever vaccine responses in identical twins.

Sequencing was done on a sample of PBMCs. These receptors were collected from a young woman in good health. Each CDR3 is given with its conserved first and last residue. A D gene is named only where the DNA matches it firmly. Clone size is given for some rows only: seen once, a few or many times, or a class if the clone is expanded.

TRBJ2-6 TRBV19 . . TGTGCCAGTAGTAAGGTGGAGGGCCCTGGGGCCAACGTCCTGACTTTC CASSKVEGPGANVLTF
TRBJ2-1 TRBV20-1 . many TGCAGTGCTAGAGCCAAGGGGTACGAGTTCTTC CSARAKGYEFF
TRBJ2-1 TRBV6-1 TRBD1 many TGTGCCAGCAGATCCGACAGGGGGGGCCACAATGAGCAGTTCTTC CASRSDRGGHNEQFF
TRBJ2-3 TRBV28 TRBD2 few TGTGCCAGCGGCCAGATTAGCGGGACCCGAGCTAGCACAGATACGCAGTATTTT CASGQISGTRASTDTQYF
TRBJ2-6 TRBV4-1 . few TGCGCCAGCAGCCAAGAAGCTCCCGGGTCTTATACTTCTGGGGCCAACGTCCTGACTTTC CASSQEAPGSYTSGANVLTF
TRBJ2-7 TRBV5-1 TRBD1 few TGCGCCAGCTCAGGTCGGGACAGGGTTAACGAGCAGTACTTC CASSGRDRVNEQYF
TRBJ2-1 TRBV2 . . TGTGCCAGCAGTCATCTTATACTTCCCGGGACACCCACAGACAATGAGCAGTTCTTC CASSHLILPGTPTDNEQFF
TRBJ1-1 TRBV28 TRBD1 . TGTGCCAGCAGTTACTACAGGGGCAACTCTGAAGCTTTCTTT CASSYYRGNSEAFF
TRBJ2-2 TRBV3-1 . few TGTGCCAGCAGCCAATGGTCCACCAACACCGGGGAGCTGTTTTTT CASSQWSTNTGELFF
TRBJ2-7 TRBV7-9 . . TGTGCCAGCAGCTTAGGTACCGGCGGAGGAAGCTCCTACGAGCAGTACTTC CASSLGTGGGSSYEQYF
TRBJ2-1 TRBV11-1 . few TGTGCCAGCAGCTTAGAGGCCCTAGTTAAGTTCTTC CASSLEALVKFF
TRBJ2-2 TRBV15 . few TGTGCCACCAGGGACACGGTCGGCCGGGAGCTGTTTTTT CATRDTVGRELFF
TRBJ2-3 TRBV7-9 . . TGTGCCAGCAGCTTAGTCGGCGGTATTACAGATACGCAGTATTTT CASSLVGGITDTQYF
TRBJ2-7 TRBV27 TRBD2 many TGTGCCAGCAGTTTAGAGCGGACTAGTGTTACCTACGAGCAGTACTTC CASSLERTSVTYEQYF
TRBJ2-2 TRBV4-3 . . TGCGCCAGCAGCCAAGATTTAGCAGACTTCACCGGGGAGCTGTTTTTT CASSQDLADFTGELFF
TRBJ2-7 TRBV20-1 TRBD1 . TGCAGTGCTAGAGAACCGGGACAGATCTACGAGCAGTACTTC CSAREPGQIYEQYF
TRBJ2-7 TRBV11-2 . few TGTGCCAGCAGCTTAGATTCCCCCCGTCAGCCCTACGAGCAGTACTTC CASSLDSPRQPYEQYF
TRBJ2-3 TRBV12-3/TRBV12-4 . few TGTGCCAGCAGTGGAGGTTGGGAAGATACGCAGTATTTT CASSGGWEDTQYF
TRBJ2-7 TRBV28 . few TGTGCCAGCAGAGATCAGGGATCCCTCTCCTACGAGCAGTACTTC CASRDQGSLSYEQYF
TRBJ2-3 TRBV2 TRBD2 many TGTGCCAGCAGTGAAGCGGCGGGGGGGACGCAGTATTTT CASSEAAGGTQYF
TRBJ2-7 TRBV5-6 . few TGTGCCAGCAGCTTGGGTGCGGGGGCGCACTACGAGCAGTACTTC CASSLGAGAHYEQYF
TRBJ2-7 TRBV27 TRBD1 many TGTGCCAGCACCGCACCCCGGGACAGCTACTACGAGCAGTACTTC CASTAPRDSYYEQYF
TRBJ2-3 TRBV4-3 TRBD2 few TGCGCCAGCAGCCTACAAGTGTCCCAACCGGGACTAGCTGGGGGACCCACCACAGATACGCAGTATTTT CASSLQVSQPGLAGGPTTDTQYF
TRBJ1-5 TRBV27 . few TGTGCCAGCAGTCCCACAGCGCAGCCCCAGCATTTT CASSPTAQPQHF
TRBJ1-2 TRBV18 . few TGTGCCAGCTCACCACCGGGGGGGTTCTATGGCTACACCTTC CASSPPGGFYGYTF
TRBJ2-7 TRBV20-1 . . TGCAGTGCTAGAGGTCTAGAGGACGACGAGCAGTACTTC CSARGLEDDEQYF
TRBJ1-2 TRBV27 . few TGTGCCAGCAGTGGGCCTAGTAACTATGGCTACACCTTC CASSGPSNYGYTF
TRBJ1-1 TRBV5-1 . many TGCGCCAGCAGCTTTACAGGTCCGGGCACTGAAGCTTTCTTT CASSFTGPGTEAFF
TRBJ2-1 TRBV5-6 TRBD2 few TGTGCCAGCAGCTTGGGTTTAGCGGGAGAAGCCCCTTACAATGAGCAGTTCTTC CASSLGLAGEAPYNEQFF
TRBJ2-3 TRBV6-2/TRBV6-3 . . TGTGCCAGCAGTTACTCGGCAGCTACAGATACGCAGTATTTT CASSYSAATDTQYF